The T cell receptor beta chain described here comes from a study of blood T cell repertoires in COVID-19. Study in general: COVID-19 samples, acute and convalescent, were from the United States, Italy and Spain. Sample material is recorded as cDNA or gDNA derived from T cells, B-cell-depleted T cells, or PBMCs.

Original processing methods: Estimation of nucleated cell counts relied on the amplification of reference gene primers. TCRdb's table, derived via immunoSEQ multiplex PCR, lists solely in-frame clones and lacks some. The V and J calls and clone size were taken over from that table, and D and trimming were inferred from the DNA. The repertoire consists of 95,000 to 110,000 clones, with over 75% occurring once and the leading ten covering roughly 6%. Germline values: CDR1 MNHEY, CDR2 SVGAGI. CDR3 length: 14 residues. Trimming shortened V by 8 bases and J by 4 bases, and 16 bases separated the two germline ends.

The sequenced material came from peripheral blood. This chain connects TRBV6-5 to TRBJ2-3, with D tentatively TRBD1 (5 bases). This TCR was recovered from a human donor in a cohort sampled during active COVID-19. The CDR3 sequence: CASSYGLGADTQYF. The CDR3 DNA reads as TGTGCCAGCTCGTACGGGTTAGGGGCAGATACGCAGTATTTT.